The rows below give T cell receptor beta chains drawn from one sample of a study of OX40 agonist ivuxolimab in advanced cancers. Method: immunoSEQ multiplex PCR; TCRdb's copy keeps in-frame clones and lacks some. The sample holds some 60,000 clones, 87% seen once. Sample: CD4+ or CD8+ T cells sorted from blood, taken in a trial of the OX40 agonist ivuxolimab. These receptors were collected from an adult with an advanced solid tumor such as melanoma, head and neck, liver or kidney cancer. Each CDR3 is given with its conserved first and last residue. Each record gives: V gene, D gene, CDR3 protein. D genes are given only for firm matches.

V gene: TRBV7-6; D gene: NA; CDR3 protein: CASRMSPLGTGELFF
V gene: TRBV9; D gene: NA; CDR3 protein: CASSLHGGREQYF
V gene: TRBV4-2; D gene: NA; CDR3 protein: CASSQQNTIYF
V gene: TRBV11-2; D gene: TRBD1; CDR3 protein: CASSGLTGGEPDTEAFF
V gene: TRBV5-1; D gene: TRBD2; CDR3 protein: CASKIDSGGRTGELFF
V gene: TRBV5-6; D gene: TRBD1; CDR3 protein: CASSYAPPGQGFGYTF
V gene: TRBV12-2; D gene: NA; CDR3 protein: CASRSNLIGTGELFF
V gene: TRBV18; D gene: NA; CDR3 protein: CASSPRQGEAFF
V gene: TRBV4-2; D gene: NA; CDR3 protein: CASSQEGATTEAFF
V gene: TRBV15; D gene: NA; CDR3 protein: CATSRNLVTEAFF
V gene: TRBV5-3; D gene: TRBD2; CDR3 protein: CARSLELAGGPQKETQYF
V gene: TRBV11-3; D gene: NA; CDR3 protein: CASSLEGGYEQYF
V gene: TRBV7-2; D gene: NA; CDR3 protein: CASSSPPRQYF
V gene: TRBV27; D gene: NA; CDR3 protein: CASRDNLGQPQHF
V gene: TRBV19; D gene: NA; CDR3 protein: CASSIGQTTGELFF
V gene: TRBV7-6; D gene: NA; CDR3 protein: CASSSRPADSNQPQHF
V gene: TRBV5-1; D gene: NA; CDR3 protein: CASSSNPGQPAGDTQYF
V gene: TRBV13; D gene: NA; CDR3 protein: CASSLGLRERSSPLHF
V gene: TRBV6-5; D gene: NA; CDR3 protein: CASSYGRNSPLHF
V gene: TRBV14; D gene: TRBD1; CDR3 protein: CASSQGQFSYNEQFF